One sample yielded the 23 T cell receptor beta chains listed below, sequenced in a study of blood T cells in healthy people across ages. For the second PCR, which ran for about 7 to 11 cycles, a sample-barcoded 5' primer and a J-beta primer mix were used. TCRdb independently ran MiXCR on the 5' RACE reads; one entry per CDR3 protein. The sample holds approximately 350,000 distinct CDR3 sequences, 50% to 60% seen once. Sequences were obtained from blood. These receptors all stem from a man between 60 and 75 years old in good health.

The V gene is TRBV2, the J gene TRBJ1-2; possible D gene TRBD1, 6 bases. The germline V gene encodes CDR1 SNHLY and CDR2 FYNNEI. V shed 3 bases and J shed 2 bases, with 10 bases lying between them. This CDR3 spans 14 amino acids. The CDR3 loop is CASSDFTGNYGYTF. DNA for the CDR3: TGTGCCAGCAGTGATTTCACAGGGAACTATGGCTACACCTTC.

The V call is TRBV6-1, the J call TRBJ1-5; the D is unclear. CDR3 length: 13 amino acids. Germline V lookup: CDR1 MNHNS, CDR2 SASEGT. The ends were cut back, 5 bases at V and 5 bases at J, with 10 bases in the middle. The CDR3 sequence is CASSNPGDQPQHF. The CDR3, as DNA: TGTGCCAGCAGTAACCCTGGGGATCAGCCCCAGCATTTT.

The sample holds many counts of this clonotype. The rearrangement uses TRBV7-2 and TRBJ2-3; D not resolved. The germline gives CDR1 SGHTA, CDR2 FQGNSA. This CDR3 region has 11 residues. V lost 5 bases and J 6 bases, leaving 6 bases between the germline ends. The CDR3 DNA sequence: TGTGCCAGCAGCCCTAGGGATACGCAGTATTTT. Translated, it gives CASSPRDTQYF.

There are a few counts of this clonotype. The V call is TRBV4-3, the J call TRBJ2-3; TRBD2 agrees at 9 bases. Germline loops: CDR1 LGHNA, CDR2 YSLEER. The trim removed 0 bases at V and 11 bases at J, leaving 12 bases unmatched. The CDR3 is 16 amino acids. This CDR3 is CASSQDAGGLAQGQYF. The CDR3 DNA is TGCGCCAGCAGCCAAGATGCGGGAGGGCTAGCGCAGGGGCAGTATTTT.

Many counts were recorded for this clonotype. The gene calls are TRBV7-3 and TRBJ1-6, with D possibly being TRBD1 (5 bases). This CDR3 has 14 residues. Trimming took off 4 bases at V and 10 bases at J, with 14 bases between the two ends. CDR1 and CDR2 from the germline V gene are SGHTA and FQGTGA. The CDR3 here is CASSSGTGGSPLHF. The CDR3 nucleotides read TGTGCCAGCAGCTCCGGGACCGGAGGATCACCCCTCCACTTT.

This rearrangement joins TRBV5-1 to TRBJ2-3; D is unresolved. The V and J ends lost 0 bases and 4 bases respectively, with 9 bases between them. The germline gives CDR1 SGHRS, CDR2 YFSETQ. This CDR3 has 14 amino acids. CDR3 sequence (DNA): TGCGCCAGCAGCTTGGGGTCCTTCTCAGATACGCAGTATTTT. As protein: CASSLGSFSDTQYF.

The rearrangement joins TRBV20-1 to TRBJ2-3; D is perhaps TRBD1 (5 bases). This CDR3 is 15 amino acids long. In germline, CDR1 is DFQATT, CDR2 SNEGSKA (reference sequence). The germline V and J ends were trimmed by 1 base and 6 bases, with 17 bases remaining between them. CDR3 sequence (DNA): TGCAGTGCTAGAGGGGGCAGGACATCCGGGGATACGCAGTATTTT. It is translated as CSARGGRTSGDTQYF.

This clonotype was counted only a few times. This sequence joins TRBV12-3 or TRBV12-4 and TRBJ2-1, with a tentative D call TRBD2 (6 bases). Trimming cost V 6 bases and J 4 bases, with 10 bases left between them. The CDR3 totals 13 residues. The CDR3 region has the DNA TGTGCCAGCAGCCAAGCGGGTTACAATGAGCAGTTCTTC. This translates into CASSQAGYNEQFF.

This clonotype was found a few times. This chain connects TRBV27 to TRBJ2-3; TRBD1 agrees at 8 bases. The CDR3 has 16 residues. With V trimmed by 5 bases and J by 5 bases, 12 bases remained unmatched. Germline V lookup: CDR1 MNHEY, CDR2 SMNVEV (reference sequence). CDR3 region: CASSVTAGGYGDTQYF. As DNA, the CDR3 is TGTGCCAGCAGTGTTACCGCAGGGGGCTACGGAGATACGCAGTATTTT.

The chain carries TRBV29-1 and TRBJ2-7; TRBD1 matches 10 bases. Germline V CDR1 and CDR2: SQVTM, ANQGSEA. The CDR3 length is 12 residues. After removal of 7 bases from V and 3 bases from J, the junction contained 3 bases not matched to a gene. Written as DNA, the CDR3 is TGCAGCGCTCGGGACAGGGGCTACGAGCAGTACTTC. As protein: CSARDRGYEQYF.

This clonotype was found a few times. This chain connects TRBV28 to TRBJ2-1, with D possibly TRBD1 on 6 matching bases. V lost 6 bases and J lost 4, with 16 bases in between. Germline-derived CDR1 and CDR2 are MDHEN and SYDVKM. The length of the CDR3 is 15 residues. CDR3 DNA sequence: TGTGCCAGCAGGCGTGGACAGTTGGTTTACAATGAGCAGTTCTTC. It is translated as CASRRGQLVYNEQFF.

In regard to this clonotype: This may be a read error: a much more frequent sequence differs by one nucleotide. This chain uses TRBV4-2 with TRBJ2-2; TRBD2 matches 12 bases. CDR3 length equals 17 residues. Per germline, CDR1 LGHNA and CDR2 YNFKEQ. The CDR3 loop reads CANSQELAGGNTGELFF. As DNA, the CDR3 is TGTGCCAACAGCCAAGAACTAGCGGGGGGCAACACCGGGGAGCTGTTTTTT.

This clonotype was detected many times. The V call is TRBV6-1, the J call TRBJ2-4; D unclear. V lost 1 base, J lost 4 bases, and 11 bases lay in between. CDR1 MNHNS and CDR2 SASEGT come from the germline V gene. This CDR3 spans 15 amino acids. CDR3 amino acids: CASSEGVFGKNIQYF. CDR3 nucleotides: TGTGCCAGCAGTGAAGGGGTGTTTGGGAAAAACATTCAGTACTTC.

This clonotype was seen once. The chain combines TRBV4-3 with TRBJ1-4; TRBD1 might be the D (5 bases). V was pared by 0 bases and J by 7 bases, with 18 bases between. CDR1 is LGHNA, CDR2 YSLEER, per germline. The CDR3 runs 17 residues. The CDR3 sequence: CASSQDLGAEPLEKLFF. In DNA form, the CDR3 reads TGCGCCAGCAGCCAAGATCTAGGGGCCGAACCTCTTGAAAAACTGTTTTTT.

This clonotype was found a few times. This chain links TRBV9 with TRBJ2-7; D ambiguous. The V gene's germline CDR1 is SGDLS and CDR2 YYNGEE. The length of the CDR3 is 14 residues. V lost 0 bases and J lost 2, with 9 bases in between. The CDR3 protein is CASSVGGFPYEQYF. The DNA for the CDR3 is TGTGCCAGCAGCGTAGGGGGTTTCCCCTACGAGCAGTACTTC.

DNA for the CDR3: TGCAGCGTTGAAGAATGGACAGGGGAAGAGACCCAGTACTTC. It specifies CSVEEWTGEETQYF. The chain employs TRBV29-1 and TRBJ2-5; 9 nucleotides agree with TRBD1. The germline V gene has CDR1 SQVTM and CDR2 ANQGSEA. The trim removed 0 bases at V and 3 bases at J, leaving 2 bases unmatched. The CDR3 has 14 residues.

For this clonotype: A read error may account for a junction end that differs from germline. The CDR3 region has the DNA TGCAGTGCCCGGAGACTAGCGGGAGGGCCGCTTTGGGGAAATGAGCAGCACTTC. It translates to CSARRLAGGPLWGNEQHF. The chain combines TRBV20-1 with TRBJ2-5, with 14 bases aligning to TRBD2. The CDR3 contains 18 residues. Germline CDR1 and CDR2: DFQATT and SNEGSKA (reference sequence).

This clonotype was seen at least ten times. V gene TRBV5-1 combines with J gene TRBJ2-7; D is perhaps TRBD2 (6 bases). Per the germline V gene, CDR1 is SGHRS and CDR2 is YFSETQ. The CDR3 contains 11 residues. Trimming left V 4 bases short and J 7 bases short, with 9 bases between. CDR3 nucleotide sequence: TGCGCCAGCAGCCGTGGGGGGGAGCAGTACTTC. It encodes CASSRGGEQYF. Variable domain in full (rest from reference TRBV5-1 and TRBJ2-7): KAGVTQTPRYLIKTRGQQVTLSCSPISGHRSVSWYQQTPGQGLQFLFEYFSETQRNKGNFPGRFSGRQFSNSRSEMNVSTLELGDSALYLCASSRGGEQYFGPGTRLTVT.

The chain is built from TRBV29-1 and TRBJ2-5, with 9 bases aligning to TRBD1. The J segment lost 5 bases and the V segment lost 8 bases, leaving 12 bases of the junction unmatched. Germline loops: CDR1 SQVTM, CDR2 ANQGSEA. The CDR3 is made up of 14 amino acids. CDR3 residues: CSFHSGQGKETQYF. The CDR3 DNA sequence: TGCAGCTTTCACTCCGGACAGGGGAAGGAGACCCAGTACTTC.

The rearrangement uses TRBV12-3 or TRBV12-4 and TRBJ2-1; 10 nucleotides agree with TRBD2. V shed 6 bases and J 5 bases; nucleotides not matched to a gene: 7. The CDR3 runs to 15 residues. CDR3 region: CASSPGTSVHNEQFF. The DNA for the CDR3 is TGTGCCAGCAGCCCCGGGACTAGCGTCCACAATGAGCAGTTCTTC.

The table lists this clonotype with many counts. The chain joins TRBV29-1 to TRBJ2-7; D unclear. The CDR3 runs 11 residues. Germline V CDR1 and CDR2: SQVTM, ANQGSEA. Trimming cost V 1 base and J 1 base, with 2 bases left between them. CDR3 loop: CSVEASYEQYF. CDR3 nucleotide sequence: TGCAGCGTTGAAGCATCCTACGAGCAGTACTTC.

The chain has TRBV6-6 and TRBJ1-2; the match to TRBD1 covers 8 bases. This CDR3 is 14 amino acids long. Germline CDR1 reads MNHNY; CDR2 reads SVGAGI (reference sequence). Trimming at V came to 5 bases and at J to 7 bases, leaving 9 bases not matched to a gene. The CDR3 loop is CASSPGQGKAGYTF. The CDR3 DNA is TGTGCCAGCAGTCCCGGACAGGGAAAGGCTGGCTACACCTTC.

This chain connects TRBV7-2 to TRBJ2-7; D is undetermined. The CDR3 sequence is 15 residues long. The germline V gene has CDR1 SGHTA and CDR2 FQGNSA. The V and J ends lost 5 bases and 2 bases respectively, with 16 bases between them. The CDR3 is CASSPSPATPYEQYF. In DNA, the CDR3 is TGTGCCAGCAGCCCCTCGCCAGCTACGCCCTACGAGCAGTACTTC.